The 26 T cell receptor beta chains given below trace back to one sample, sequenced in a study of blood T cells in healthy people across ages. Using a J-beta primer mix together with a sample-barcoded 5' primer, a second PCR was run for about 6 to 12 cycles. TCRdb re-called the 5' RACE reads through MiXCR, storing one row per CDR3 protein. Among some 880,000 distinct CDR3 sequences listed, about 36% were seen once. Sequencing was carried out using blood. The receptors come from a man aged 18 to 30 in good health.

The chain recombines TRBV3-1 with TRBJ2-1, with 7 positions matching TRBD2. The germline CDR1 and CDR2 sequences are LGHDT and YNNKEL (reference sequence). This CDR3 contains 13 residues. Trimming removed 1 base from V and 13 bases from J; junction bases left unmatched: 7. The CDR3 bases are TGTGCCAGCAGCCAAGTCCTGGGAGGGCGACAGTTCTTC. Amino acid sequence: CASSQVLGGRQFF.

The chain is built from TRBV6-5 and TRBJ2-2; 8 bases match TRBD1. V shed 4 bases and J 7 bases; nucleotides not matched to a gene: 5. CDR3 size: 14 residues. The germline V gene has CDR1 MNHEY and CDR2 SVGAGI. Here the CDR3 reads CASSSHRGVGELFF. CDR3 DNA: TGTGCCAGCAGTTCCCACAGGGGGGTCGGGGAGCTGTTTTTT.

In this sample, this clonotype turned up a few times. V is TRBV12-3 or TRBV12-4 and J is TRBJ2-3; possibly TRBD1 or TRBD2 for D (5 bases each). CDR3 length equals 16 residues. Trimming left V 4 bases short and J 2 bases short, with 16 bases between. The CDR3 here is CASSSNPGPFTDTQYF. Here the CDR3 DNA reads TGTGCCAGCAGTTCGAACCCGGGACCTTTCACAGATACGCAGTATTTT.

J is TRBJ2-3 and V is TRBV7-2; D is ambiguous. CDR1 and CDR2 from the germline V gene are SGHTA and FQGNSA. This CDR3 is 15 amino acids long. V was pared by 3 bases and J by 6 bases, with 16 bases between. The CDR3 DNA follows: TGTGCCAGCAGCTTGGGCGCCGGCTCCGGGGATACGCAGTATTTT. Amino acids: CASSLGAGSGDTQYF.

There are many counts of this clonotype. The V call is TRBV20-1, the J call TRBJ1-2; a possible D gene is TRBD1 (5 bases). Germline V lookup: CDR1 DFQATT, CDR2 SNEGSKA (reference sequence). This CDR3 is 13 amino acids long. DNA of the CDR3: TGCACTCCCCCGGGGGGAAACAACTATGGCTACACCTTC. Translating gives CTPPGGNNYGYTF.

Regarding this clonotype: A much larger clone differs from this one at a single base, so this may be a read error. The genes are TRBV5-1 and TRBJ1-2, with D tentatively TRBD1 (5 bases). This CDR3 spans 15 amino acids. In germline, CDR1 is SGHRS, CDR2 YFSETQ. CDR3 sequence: CASSLGGELRYGHTF. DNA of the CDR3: TGCGCCAGCAGCTTGGGGGGGGAACTTCGCTATGGCCACACCTTC.

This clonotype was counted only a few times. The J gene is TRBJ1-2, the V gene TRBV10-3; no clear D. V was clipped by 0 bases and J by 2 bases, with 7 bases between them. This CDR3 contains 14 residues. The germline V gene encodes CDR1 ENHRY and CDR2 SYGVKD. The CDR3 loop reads CAISESRTNYGYTF. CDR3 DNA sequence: TGTGCCATCAGTGAGTCGCGCACCAACTATGGCTACACCTTC.

DNA of the CDR3: TGTGCCAGCAGTAGCAGGACAGCGTACACCTTC. It yields the protein CASSSRTAYTF. The chain uses TRBV12-3 or TRBV12-4 and TRBJ1-2; D is perhaps TRBD1 (6 bases). The CDR3 is 11 residues long. The germline V and J ends were trimmed by 5 bases and 11 bases, with 12 bases remaining between them.

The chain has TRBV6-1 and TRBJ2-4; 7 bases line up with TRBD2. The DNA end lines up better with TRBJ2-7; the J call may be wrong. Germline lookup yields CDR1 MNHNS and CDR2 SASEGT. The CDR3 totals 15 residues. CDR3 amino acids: CASSELASSSYEQYF. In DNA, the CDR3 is TGTGCCAGCAGCGAACTAGCGTCCAGCTCCTACGAGCAGTACTTC.

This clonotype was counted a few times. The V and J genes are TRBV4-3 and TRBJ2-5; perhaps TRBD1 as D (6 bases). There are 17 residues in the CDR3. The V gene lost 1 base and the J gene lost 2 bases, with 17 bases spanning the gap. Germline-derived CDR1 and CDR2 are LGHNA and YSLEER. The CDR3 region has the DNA TGCGCCAGCAGCCAAGGTCGCCAGGCAGGGGATCAAGAGACCCAGTACTTC. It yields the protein CASSQGRQAGDQETQYF.

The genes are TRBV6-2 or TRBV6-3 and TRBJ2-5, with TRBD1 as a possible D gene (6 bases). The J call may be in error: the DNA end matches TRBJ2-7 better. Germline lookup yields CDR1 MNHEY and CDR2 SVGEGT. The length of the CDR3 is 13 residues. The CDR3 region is CASSQQGIYEQYF. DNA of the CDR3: TGTGCCAGCAGTCAGCAGGGGATCTACGAGCAGTACTTC.

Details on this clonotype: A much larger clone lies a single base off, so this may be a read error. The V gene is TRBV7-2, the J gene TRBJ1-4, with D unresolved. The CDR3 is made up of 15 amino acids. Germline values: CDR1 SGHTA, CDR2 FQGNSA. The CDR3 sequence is CASSQSPATNGKLFF. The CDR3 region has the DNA TGTGCCAGCAGTCAGTCACCGGCAACTAATGGAAAACTGTTTTTT.

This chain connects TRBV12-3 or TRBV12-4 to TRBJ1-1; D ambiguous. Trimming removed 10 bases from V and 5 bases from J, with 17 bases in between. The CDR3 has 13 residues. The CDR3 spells CATHPGRATEAFF. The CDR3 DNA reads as TGTGCCACCCACCCGGGGAGGGCTACTGAAGCTTTCTTT.

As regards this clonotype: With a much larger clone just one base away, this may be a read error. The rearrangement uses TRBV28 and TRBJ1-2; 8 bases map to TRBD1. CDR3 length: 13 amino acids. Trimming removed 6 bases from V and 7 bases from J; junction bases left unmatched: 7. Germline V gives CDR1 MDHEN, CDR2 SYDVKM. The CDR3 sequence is CASSRTGSCGYTF. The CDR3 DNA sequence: TGTGCCAGCAGCCGGACAGGGTCCTGTGGCTACACCTTC.

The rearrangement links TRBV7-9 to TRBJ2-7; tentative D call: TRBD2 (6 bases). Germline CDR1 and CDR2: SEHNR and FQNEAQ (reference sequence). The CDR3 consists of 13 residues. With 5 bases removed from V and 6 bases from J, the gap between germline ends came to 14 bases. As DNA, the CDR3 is TGTGCCAGCAGCCTCCCGGGACTCCCCGAGCAGTACTTC. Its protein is CASSLPGLPEQYF.

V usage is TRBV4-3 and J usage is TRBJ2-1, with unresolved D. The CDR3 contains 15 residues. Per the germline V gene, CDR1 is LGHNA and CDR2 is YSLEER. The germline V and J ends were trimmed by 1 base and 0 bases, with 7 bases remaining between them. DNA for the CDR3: TGCGCCAGCAGCCAAGGGGTTGCCTCCTACAATGAGCAGTTCTTC. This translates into CASSQGVASYNEQFF.

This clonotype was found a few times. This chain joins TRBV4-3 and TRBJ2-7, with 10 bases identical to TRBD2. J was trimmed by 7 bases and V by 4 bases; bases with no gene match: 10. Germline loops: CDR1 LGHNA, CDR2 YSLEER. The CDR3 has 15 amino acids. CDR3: CASSRHERGGYEQYF. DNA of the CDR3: TGCGCCAGCAGCCGCCACGAGCGGGGGGGTTATGAGCAGTACTTC.

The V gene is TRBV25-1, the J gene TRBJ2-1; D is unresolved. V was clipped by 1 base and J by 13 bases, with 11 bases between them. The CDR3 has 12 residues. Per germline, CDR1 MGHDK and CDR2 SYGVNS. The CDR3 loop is CASSEFHETQFF. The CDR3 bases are TGTGCCAGCAGTGAATTTCATGAGACCCAGTTCTTC.

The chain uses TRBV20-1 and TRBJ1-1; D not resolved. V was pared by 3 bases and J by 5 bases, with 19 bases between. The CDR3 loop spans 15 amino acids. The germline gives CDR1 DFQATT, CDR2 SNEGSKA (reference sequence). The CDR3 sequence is CSARRVYGGTTEAFF. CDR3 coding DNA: TGCAGTGCTAGGAGGGTGTACGGCGGAACGACTGAAGCTTTCTTT.

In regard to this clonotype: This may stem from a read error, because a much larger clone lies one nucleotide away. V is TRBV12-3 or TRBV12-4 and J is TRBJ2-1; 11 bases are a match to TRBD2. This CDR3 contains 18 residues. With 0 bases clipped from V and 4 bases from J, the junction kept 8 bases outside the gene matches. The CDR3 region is CASSLAQLAGETYNEQFF. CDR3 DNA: TGTGCCAGCAGTTTAGCCCAACTAGCGGGGGAGACATACAATGAGCAGTTCTTC.

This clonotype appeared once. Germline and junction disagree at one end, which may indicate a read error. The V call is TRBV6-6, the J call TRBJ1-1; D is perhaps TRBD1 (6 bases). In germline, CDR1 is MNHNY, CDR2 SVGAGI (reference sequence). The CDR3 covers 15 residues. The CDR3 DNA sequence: TGTGCCAGCAGTCGAGGGGGTACCATGAACACTGAAGCTTTTTTT. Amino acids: CASSRGGTMNTEAFF.

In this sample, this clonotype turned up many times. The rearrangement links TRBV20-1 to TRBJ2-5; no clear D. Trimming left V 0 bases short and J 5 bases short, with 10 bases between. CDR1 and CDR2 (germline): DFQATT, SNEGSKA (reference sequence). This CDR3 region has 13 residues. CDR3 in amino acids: CSARDNSGETQYF. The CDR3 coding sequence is TGCAGTGCTAGAGATAACAGTGGGGAGACCCAGTACTTC.

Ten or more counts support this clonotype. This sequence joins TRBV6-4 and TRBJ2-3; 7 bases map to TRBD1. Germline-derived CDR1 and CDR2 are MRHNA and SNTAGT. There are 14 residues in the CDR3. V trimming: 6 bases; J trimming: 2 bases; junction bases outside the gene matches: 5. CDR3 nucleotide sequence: TGTGCCAGCAGCGAGGGGGCAGACACAGATACGCAGTATTTT. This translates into CASSEGADTDTQYF.

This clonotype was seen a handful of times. The DNA for the CDR3 is TGCGCCAGCAGCTCCGGACTAGTATCTGCCGGGGAGCTGTTTTTT. It yields the protein CASSSGLVSAGELFF. The genes are TRBV5-1 and TRBJ2-2; 7 bases fit TRBD2. From germline, CDR1 is SGHRS and CDR2 YFSETQ. J lost 6 bases, V lost 3 bases, and 8 bases had no gene match. This CDR3 contains 15 residues. The full variable domain, its missing parts supplied by reference TRBV5-1 and TRBJ2-2, is KAGVTQTPRYLIKTRGQQVTLSCSPISGHRSVSWYQQTPGQGLQFLFEYFSETQRNKGNFPGRFSGRQFSNSRSEMNVSTLELGDSALYLCASSSGLVSAGELFFGEGSRLTVL.

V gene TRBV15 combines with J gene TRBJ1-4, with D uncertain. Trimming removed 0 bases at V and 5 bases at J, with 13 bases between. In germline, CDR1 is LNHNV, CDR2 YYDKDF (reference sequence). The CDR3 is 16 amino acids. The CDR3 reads CATSRDSGRPNEKLFF. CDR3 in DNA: TGTGCCACCAGCAGAGATTCCGGCAGACCGAATGAAAAACTGTTTTTT.

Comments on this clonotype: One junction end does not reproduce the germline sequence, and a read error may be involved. CDR3 amino acids: CTSSEDRSTYEQYF. CDR3 nucleotides: TGTACCAGCAGTGAAGACAGGTCTACCTACGAGCAGTACTTC. V and J are TRBV6-1 and TRBJ2-4; D possibly corresponds to TRBD1 (6 bases). Gene TRBJ2-7 matches the end of the DNA better, so the J call may be wrong. There are 14 residues in the CDR3. Germline CDR1 MNHNS, CDR2 SASEGT.